The present TCR beta chain was sequenced within a study of T cell responses to AZD1222 COVID-19 vaccine. The CDR3 runs to 14 residues. The table came from immunoSEQ multiplex PCR; TCRdb's copy has only in-frame clones and leaves some out. In the table there are 120,000 to 150,000 clones, 85% to 90% of which are singletons. Study conclusions and caveats: The span of vaccine-associated CD4 TCRs extended across spike, with dominance at 160-218 and 743-854. Nearly half of spike-specific TCRs reportedly target variant regions that are unmutated in the B.1.351 and B.1.1.7 variants.

As concerns this clone: Its antigen is still unknown.

Combined were second doses at about 4 or about 12 weeks. The starting material was peripheral blood, obtained 28 days after the second AZD1222 dose. The J gene is TRBJ2-2, the V gene TRBV21-1; TRBD2, the table's D call, was not compared with the DNA. TRBV21-1 is a pseudogene locus. This sequence originates from an adult who received the AZD1222 COVID-19 vaccine. The CDR3, as DNA: TGTGCCAGCCGCCGGGAGACGAACACCGGGGAGCTGTTTTTT. It encodes CASRRETNTGELFF.